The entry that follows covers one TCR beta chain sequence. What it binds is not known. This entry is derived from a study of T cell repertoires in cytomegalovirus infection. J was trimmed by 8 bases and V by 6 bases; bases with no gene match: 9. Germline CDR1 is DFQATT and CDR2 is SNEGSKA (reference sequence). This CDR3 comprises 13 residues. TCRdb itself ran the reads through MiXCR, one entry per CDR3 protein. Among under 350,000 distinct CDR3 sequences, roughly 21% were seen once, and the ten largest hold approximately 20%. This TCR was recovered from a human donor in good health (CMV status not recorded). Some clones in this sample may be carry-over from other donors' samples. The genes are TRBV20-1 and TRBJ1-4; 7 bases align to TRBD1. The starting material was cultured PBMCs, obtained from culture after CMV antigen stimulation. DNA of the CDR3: TGCAGTGCCCAGAACGACAGGGCGGAAAAACTGTTTTTT. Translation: CSAQNDRAEKLFF.